What follows are 18 T cell receptor beta chains derived from one specimen sequenced in a study of STAT5B mutations in CD4+ large granular lymphocyte leukemia. The protocol was immunoSEQ multiplex PCR, while the TCRdb copy is restricted to in-frame clones and leaves out a portion. The sample holds around 4,000 clones, approximately 80% seen once. The sample consisted of PBMCs. All receptors come from a man between 65 and 80 years old with CD4+ T-cell large granular lymphocyte leukemia.

The genes are TRBV4-1 and TRBJ2-1; 9 positions match TRBD2. Germline CDR1 and CDR2: MGHRA and YSYEKL. The CDR3 totals 16 residues. Trimming took 5 bases from V and 3 from J; bases not matched to a gene: 8. The CDR3 loop reads CASSVAASGDYNEQFF. As DNA, the CDR3 is TGCGCCAGCAGCGTAGCGGCTAGCGGGGACTACAATGAGCAGTTCTTC.

The chain has TRBV7-8 and TRBJ2-3; TRBD1 agrees at 8 bases. The CDR3 spans 15 residues. Germline V gene sequence: CDR1 SGHVS, CDR2 FQNEAQ. The J segment lost 2 bases and the V segment lost 2 bases, leaving 3 bases of the junction unmatched. The CDR3 region has the DNA TGTGCCAGCAGCTTACGACAGGGGTACACAGATACGCAGTATTTT. Amino acids: CASSLRQGYTDTQYF. Full variable domain (missing parts from reference TRBV7-8 and TRBJ2-3): GAGVSQSPRYKVAKRGQDVALRCDPISGHVSLFWYQQALGQGPEFLTYFQNEAQLDKSGLPSDRFFAERPEGSVSTLKIQRTQQEDSAVYLCASSLRQGYTDTQYFGPGTRLTVL.

This clone came up a few times. V is TRBV6-1 and J is TRBJ1-1, with a possible D match to TRBD1 (6 bases). The length of the CDR3 is 13 residues. V lost 7 bases, J lost 1 base, and 10 bases lay in between. CDR1 is MNHNS, CDR2 SASEGT, per germline. The CDR3 here is CASKPDRNTEAFF. The CDR3 nucleotides are TGTGCCAGCAAGCCGGACAGGAACACTGAAGCTTTCTTT.

This clone appeared once. This chain uses TRBV27 with TRBJ1-1, with no clear D. Germline V gene lookup returns CDR1 MNHEY and CDR2 SMNVEV (reference sequence). The V end lost 2 bases, the J end lost 2 bases, and 9 bases lay between the germline ends. CDR3 size: 14 residues. The CDR3 protein is CASSLLGKNTEAFF. CDR3 DNA sequence: TGTGCCAGCAGTTTACTAGGAAAAAACACTGAAGCTTTCTTT.

V and J are TRBV20-1 and TRBJ1-1; D might be TRBD1 (6 bases). Germline lookup yields CDR1 DFQATT and CDR2 SNEGSKA (reference sequence). Trimming pared 5 bases from V and 5 bases from J, leaving 9 bases between. The CDR3 has 11 amino acids. In DNA form, the CDR3 reads TGCAGTGCTCGCACAGGGACTGAAGCTTTCTTT. Protein sequence: CSARTGTEAFF.

The rearrangement uses TRBV11-3 and TRBJ2-1, with TRBD2 matching 10 bases. Per germline, CDR1 SGHNT and CDR2 YENEEA. Trimming cost V 7 bases and J 4 bases; bases outside gene matches: 7. The CDR3 covers 15 residues. Written as DNA, the CDR3 is TGTGCCAGCACTGAGGGACTAGCGAGTTACAATGAGCAGTTCTTC. Its translation is CASTEGLASYNEQFF.

The chain recombines TRBV5-4 with TRBJ1-1; D unclear. With 0 bases removed from V and 2 bases from J, the gap between germline ends came to 11 bases. CDR1 is SGHNT and CDR2 is YYREEE in the germline V gene (reference sequence). The length of the CDR3 is 15 residues. The CDR3 sequence is CASSLAHYPNTEAFF. CDR3 DNA: TGTGCCAGCAGCTTGGCTCATTATCCAAACACTGAAGCTTTCTTT.

On this clone itself: A far larger clone lies a single base away; this is likely a read error. Distinct nucleotide sequences in the sample also encode this CDR3. The chain employs TRBV21-1 and TRBJ2-7; TRBD2 is the table's D call and was not checked against the DNA. TRBV21-1 is given as a pseudogene. The CDR3 sequence is 15 residues long. In nucleotides, the CDR3 is TGTGCCAGCAGCCAAGAACGAGGGAGGGCCTACGAGCAGTACTTC. This codes for CASSQERGRAYEQYF.

This clone came up a few times. The same CDR3 is also encoded by other DNA sequences in this sample. The V call is TRBV27, the J call TRBJ2-7, with 10 bases identical to TRBD1. This CDR3 is built from 16 residues. Trimming removed 2 bases from V and 0 bases from J; junction bases left unmatched: 4. CDR1 is MNHEY and CDR2 is SMNVEV in the germline V gene (reference sequence). The CDR3 reads CASSLGDRGLSYEQYF. CDR3 nucleotide sequence: TGTGCCAGCAGTTTAGGAGACAGGGGGCTCTCCTACGAGCAGTACTTC.

The rearrangement joins TRBV21-1 to TRBJ2-2; the table assigns TRBD2, which was not confirmed against the DNA. TRBV21-1 represents a pseudogene. CDR3 length equals 19 residues. The chain's CDR3 is CASSSRGGSNPECTGELFF. The CDR3 DNA sequence: TGTGCCAGCAGCTCGAGGGGCGGGAGCAACCCCGAGTGCACCGGGGAGCTGTTTTTT.

V usage is TRBV5-8 and J usage is TRBJ1-5; possible D gene TRBD1, 6 bases. Germline CDR1 is SGHTS and CDR2 is YDEGEE. The CDR3 consists of 14 residues. Trimming removed 4 bases from V and 4 bases from J, with 12 bases in between. Here the CDR3 reads CASSPRRGNQPQHF. CDR3 in DNA: TGTGCCAGCAGCCCTCGAAGGGGGAATCAGCCCCAGCATTTT.

The J gene is TRBJ2-1, the V gene TRBV7-2; D is undetermined. CDR1 is SGHTA and CDR2 is FQGNSA in the germline V gene. V was shortened by 1 base and J by 7 bases, with 8 bases between the two germline ends. This CDR3 is built from 13 residues. The CDR3 DNA sequence: TGTGCCAGCAGCTTAGAGTGGCGAAATGAGCAGTTCTTC. This encodes CASSLEWRNEQFF.

In this sample, this clone turned up a few times. The chain joins TRBV7-3 to TRBJ2-7; no clear D. CDR3 length: 11 amino acids. Between the trimmed V and J ends, which lost 7 bases and 4 bases, there was a span of 8 bases. Germline V lookup: CDR1 SGHTA, CDR2 FQGTGA. The DNA of the CDR3 is TGTGCCAGCACCTCCAATTACGAGCAGTACTTC. Protein sequence: CASTSNYEQYF.

This clone was seen a few times. V usage is TRBV5-1 and J usage is TRBJ1-1; D perhaps matches TRBD1 (5 bases). Per germline, CDR1 SGHRS and CDR2 YFSETQ. Trimming cost V 1 base and J 1 base, with 14 bases left between them. The length of the CDR3 is 16 residues. CDR3 nucleotide sequence: TGCGCCAGCAGCTTGACCCAGGGAAAGTGGAACACTGAAGCTTTCTTT. It codes for CASSLTQGKWNTEAFF.

This clone occurred a few times. The chain employs TRBV5-1 and TRBJ2-1; 8 bases are a match to TRBD2. Trimming cost V 3 bases and J 0 bases; bases outside gene matches: 2. CDR3 length: 15 residues. Germline V gene data show CDR1 as SGHRS and CDR2 as YFSETQ. Here the CDR3 DNA reads TGCGCCAGCAGCTCGCGGGGGGACTCCTACAATGAGCAGTTCTTC. Protein product: CASSSRGDSYNEQFF.

The chain employs TRBV5-6 and TRBJ1-6; D may be TRBD1 (6 bases). Looked up from germline, CDR1 is SGHDT and CDR2 is YYEEEE. CDR3 length: 16 residues. The V end was cut by 0 bases, the J end by 8 bases, with 15 bases between. The CDR3 DNA is TGTGCCAGCAGCTTGGATGGTGGGGGGCGCGATTCACCCCTCCACTTT. It is translated as CASSLDGGGRDSPLHF.

This chain connects TRBV6-5 to TRBJ2-1, with D possibly being TRBD2 (6 bases). The CDR3 sequence is 14 residues long. V lost 5 bases, J lost 6 bases, and 14 bases lay in between. Germline V gene lookup returns CDR1 MNHEY and CDR2 SVGAGI. CDR3 nucleotides: TGTGCCAGCAGTGGATCGGGAGTTCGCAATGAGCAGTTCTTC. It is translated as CASSGSGVRNEQFF.

The rearrangement links TRBV27 to TRBJ2-2; TRBD1 matches 9 bases. Germline assignment: CDR1 MNHEY and CDR2 SMNVEV (reference sequence). The CDR3 contains 16 residues. Unmatched junction bases numbered 12, after V lost 5 bases and J lost 8 bases. The CDR3 region is CASSAPGQGDPGELFF. For the CDR3, the DNA is TGTGCCAGCAGTGCACCGGGACAGGGAGATCCAGGGGAGCTGTTTTTT.